The 30 T cell receptor beta chains in this list originate from one sample, sequenced in a study of shared clonotypes between healthy human individuals. TCRdb's copy holds only in-frame clones and misses some; the assay was immunoSEQ multiplex PCR. The repertoire holds approximately 2.4 million clones, 95% seen once, with around 0.13% in the top ten. The sample comprised naive CD4+ T cells sorted from blood. The subset here: CD45RA+ positively selected. These receptors all come from a man aged 18 to 29 in good health.

This clone was recorded only once. The chain joins TRBV4-1 to TRBJ2-2, with a possible D match to TRBD1 (6 bases). Deletions cut 0 bases from V and 3 bases from J, with 26 bases between. In germline, CDR1 is MGHRA, CDR2 YSYEKL. The CDR3 runs to 21 residues. CDR3 coding DNA: TGCGCCAGCAGCCAAGATAAGGGCATTCAGCGTTGCAGGGGAGACACCGGGGAGCTGTTTTTT. It codes for CASSQDKGIQRCRGDTGELFF.

The chain couples TRBV18 to TRBJ2-3; D unclear. The CDR3 totals 13 residues. Germline CDR1 and CDR2: KGHSH and LQKENI. V dropped 2 bases and J dropped 3 bases, with 6 bases sitting between them. This CDR3 reads CASSPGWTDTQYF. The CDR3 bases are TGTGCCAGCTCACCAGGGTGGACAGATACGCAGTATTTT.

Only a few counts were recorded for this clone. The rearrangement uses TRBV7-9 and TRBJ1-4; unclear D gene. Trimming pared 1 base from V and 6 bases from J, leaving 3 bases between. Germline assignment: CDR1 SEHNR and CDR2 FQNEAQ (reference sequence). This CDR3 comprises 12 residues. The CDR3 protein is CASSLEYEKLFF. The CDR3 DNA is TGTGCCAGCAGCTTAGAATATGAAAAACTGTTTTTT.

The chain's CDR3 is CASSVVPGTISDTQYF. Written as DNA, the CDR3 is TGTGCCAGCAGCGTAGTCCCCGGGACAATTTCAGATACGCAGTATTTT. The rearrangement links TRBV9 to TRBJ2-3, with D perhaps TRBD1 (6 bases). Looked up from germline, CDR1 is SGDLS and CDR2 is YYNGEE. This CDR3 is built from 16 residues. The V gene lost 0 bases and the J gene lost 4 bases, with 15 bases spanning the gap.

The chain recombines TRBV18 with TRBJ2-1; 7 bases fit TRBD1. CDR3 length: 15 amino acids. Germline CDR1 and CDR2: KGHSH and LQKENI. The V segment lost 3 bases and the J segment 0 bases; nucleotides outside the gene matches: 2. In DNA form, the CDR3 reads TGTGCCAGCTCACCCGGGACAGACTCCTACAATGAGCAGTTCTTC. This encodes CASSPGTDSYNEQFF.

This sequence joins TRBV6-1 and TRBJ2-7; 10 bases are shared with TRBD1. There are 14 residues in the CDR3. Looked up from germline, CDR1 is MNHNS and CDR2 is SASEGT. V trimming: 7 bases; J trimming: 6 bases; junction bases outside the gene matches: 9. Here the CDR3 DNA reads TGTGCCAGCACCTCGACAGGGGGCTGGGGCGAGCAGTACTTC. Translated, it gives CASTSTGGWGEQYF.

V usage is TRBV5-1 and J usage is TRBJ1-4; 11 nucleotides line up with TRBD1. The CDR3 runs 15 residues. Germline trimming cut 3 bases from V and 7 bases from J; bases unmatched to any gene: 5. Germline CDR1 reads SGHRS; CDR2 reads YFSETQ. CDR3 protein: CASSSQGQGGEKLFF. In DNA, the CDR3 is TGCGCCAGCAGCTCGCAGGGACAGGGGGGTGAAAAACTGTTTTTT.

The V gene is TRBV6-4, the J gene TRBJ1-5, with D uncertain. Germline loops: CDR1 MRHNA, CDR2 SNTAGT. With 4 bases removed from V and 0 bases from J, the gap between germline ends came to 7 bases. CDR3 length: 14 amino acids. This chain's CDR3 is CASSVLPSNQPQHF. In DNA, the CDR3 is TGTGCCAGCAGTGTCCTTCCTAGCAATCAGCCCCAGCATTTT.

The table lists this clone with a count of one. The chain has TRBV25-1 and TRBJ2-2; maybe TRBD2 (6 bases). This CDR3 region has 16 residues. The V end was cut by 3 bases, the J end by 5 bases, with 16 bases between. Germline V lookup: CDR1 MGHDK, CDR2 SYGVNS. The CDR3 sequence: CASSEPARRGTGELFF. The CDR3 coding sequence is TGTGCCAGCAGTGAGCCGGCGCGGAGGGGAACCGGGGAGCTGTTTTTT.

This clone was found once. DNA for the CDR3: TGTGCCTGGAGTGGGTATTCGGGGATTGGCACTAATGAAAAACTGTTTTTT. The encoded protein is CAWSGYSGIGTNEKLFF. The V and J genes are TRBV30 and TRBJ1-4; D is unresolved. CDR3 length: 17 residues. Germline V CDR1 and CDR2: GTSNPN, SVGIG (reference sequence). The V and J ends lost 1 base and 2 bases respectively, with 17 bases between them.

The chain couples TRBV6-1 to TRBJ2-1; D is unresolved. Trimming shortened V by 3 bases and J by 6 bases, and 12 bases separated the two germline ends. This CDR3 has 14 residues. Germline values: CDR1 MNHNS, CDR2 SASEGT. CDR3 protein: CASSDMWSTNEQFF. The CDR3 DNA reads TGTGCCAGCAGTGACATGTGGAGTACCAATGAGCAGTTCTTC.

The chain links TRBV11-2 to TRBJ2-2; perhaps TRBD2 as D (5 bases). There are 15 residues in the CDR3. The V end lost 3 bases, the J end lost 4 bases, and 12 bases lay between the germline ends. Germline lookup yields CDR1 SGHAT and CDR2 FQNNGV. The CDR3 DNA follows: TGTGCCAGCAGCTTCGGGGAATGGGGCACCGGGGAGCTGTTTTTT. It translates to CASSFGEWGTGELFF.

The chain joins TRBV5-4 to TRBJ2-5; 11 bases fit TRBD2. Germline V gene data show CDR1 as SGHNT and CDR2 as YYREEE (reference sequence). V shed 1 base and J 5 bases; nucleotides not matched to a gene: 7. The CDR3 spans 16 residues. CDR3 DNA sequence: TGTGCCAGCAGCTTGAGGACTAGCGGGTCCGGGGAGACCCAGTACTTC. It is translated as CASSLRTSGSGETQYF.

The chain has TRBV7-8 and TRBJ1-4; 7 bases agree with TRBD1. This CDR3 region has 11 residues. With 4 bases clipped from V and 12 bases from J, the junction kept 2 bases outside the gene matches. Germline V gene data show CDR1 as SGHVS and CDR2 as FQNEAQ. The CDR3 here is CASSSGGELFF. DNA of the CDR3: TGTGCCAGCAGCTCAGGGGGGGAACTGTTTTTT.

The chain links TRBV6-6 to TRBJ1-1; 8 nucleotides align to TRBD1. Germline lookup yields CDR1 MNHNY and CDR2 SVGAGI (reference sequence). V shed 7 bases, J shed 4 bases, and the junction held 5 bases outside the gene matches. The CDR3 covers 13 residues. The DNA of the CDR3 is TGTGCCAGCACCCAGGGGGCGGCCACTGAAGCTTTCTTT. Translated, it gives CASTQGAATEAFF.

The genes are TRBV6-5 and TRBJ1-4; D perhaps matches TRBD1 (6 bases). The CDR3 loop spans 16 amino acids. CDR1 is MNHEY, CDR2 SVGAGI, per germline. Trimming took 0 bases from V and 4 from J, leaving 12 bases between them. CDR3 in amino acids: CASSYSNDRFNEKLFF. The CDR3 DNA reads as TGTGCCAGCAGTTACTCAAACGACAGGTTTAATGAAAAACTGTTTTTT.

The CDR3 region has the DNA TGTGCCAGCAGCAGGGAATCTGGGGCTTTCTTT. It translates to CASSRESGAFF. The chain carries TRBV2 and TRBJ1-1; weak D call: TRBD1 (5 bases). Germline V gene sequence: CDR1 SNHLY, CDR2 FYNNEI. Trimming removed 6 bases from V and 11 bases from J, with 13 bases in between. This CDR3 region has 11 residues.

This clone has just one count. The J gene is TRBJ2-7, the V gene TRBV6-6, with D tentatively TRBD1 or TRBD2 (5 bases each). The germline V and J ends were trimmed by 5 bases and 4 bases, with 18 bases remaining between them. The CDR3 extends over 15 amino acids. Per the germline V gene, CDR1 is MNHNY and CDR2 is SVGAGI (reference sequence). Written as DNA, the CDR3 is TGTGCCAGCAGTACGGGGCTTGTAGTGTCGTACGAGCAGTACTTC. Residues: CASSTGLVVSYEQYF.

This clone has more than one count but fewer than ten. The chain links TRBV9 to TRBJ2-3; tentatively, D is TRBD2 (7 bases). The CDR3 runs to 16 residues. V gave up 3 bases and J gave up 2 bases, with 16 bases separating them. CDR1 and CDR2 (germline): SGDLS, YYNGEE. The CDR3 DNA is TGTGCCAGCAGCGGACCGGGGGGCTCATACACAGATACGCAGTATTTT. Translation: CASSGPGGSYTDTQYF.

J is TRBJ1-2 and V is TRBV28; D not resolved. V was clipped by 7 bases and J by 4 bases, with 10 bases between them. CDR3 length: 12 amino acids. CDR1 is MDHEN and CDR2 is SYDVKM in the germline V gene. The CDR3 DNA reads TGTGCCAGCAAGCCCCGACTCTATGGCTACACCTTC. It encodes CASKPRLYGYTF.

Notes on this clone: The sample holds other DNA sequences that translate to the same CDR3. The genes are TRBV7-9 and TRBJ2-5; D is ambiguous. This CDR3 is 14 amino acids long. Trimming stripped 5 bases from V and 0 bases from J, with 10 bases between. Looked up from germline, CDR1 is SEHNR and CDR2 is FQNEAQ (reference sequence). The CDR3 nucleotides read TGTGCCAGCAGCCTCCTTACGTACCAAGAGACCCAGTACTTC. Translation gives CASSLLTYQETQYF. Using reference TRBV7-9 and TRBJ2-5 for the parts outside the CDR3, the full variable domain is DTGVSQNPRHKITKRGQNVTFRCDPISEHNRLYWYRQTLGQGPEFLTYFQNEAQLEKSRLLSDRFSAERPKGSFSTLEIQRTEQGDSAMYLCASSLLTYQETQYFGPGTRLLVL.

The chain couples TRBV5-8 to TRBJ1-2; the match to TRBD1 covers 9 bases. Germline CDR1 SGHTS, CDR2 YDEGEE. There are 15 residues in the CDR3. With V trimmed by 4 bases and J by 4 bases, 8 bases remained unmatched. The CDR3 coding sequence is TGTGCCAGCAGCAAATCCGGGACAGGGATCTATGGCTACACCTTC. The encoded protein is CASSKSGTGIYGYTF.

This clone came up once. The CDR3 sequence: CAWSDLYQETQYF. CDR3 coding DNA: TGTGCCTGGAGTGACCTGTACCAAGAGACCCAGTACTTC. V is TRBV30 and J is TRBJ2-5, with D uncertain. Per the germline V gene, CDR1 is GTSNPN and CDR2 is SVGIG (reference sequence). V lost 1 base, J lost 0 bases, and 6 bases lay in between. The CDR3 runs to 13 residues.

The chain uses TRBV19 and TRBJ1-6; a possible D gene is TRBD1 (5 bases). This CDR3 comprises 15 residues. Germline CDR1 reads LNHDA; CDR2 reads SQIVND (reference sequence). V was clipped by 6 bases and J by 7 bases, with 16 bases between them. The DNA of the CDR3 is TGTGCCAGTAGATCTGGGGGACTGCCCAATTCACCCCTCCACTTT. Its translation is CASRSGGLPNSPLHF.

The CDR3 reads CASMVHMNTEAFF. For the CDR3, the DNA is TGTGCCAGTATGGTGCACATGAACACTGAAGCTTTCTTT. The chain recombines TRBV19 with TRBJ1-1; D is unresolved. This CDR3 spans 13 amino acids. The germline V gene encodes CDR1 LNHDA and CDR2 SQIVND (reference sequence). V was shortened by 7 bases and J by 0 bases, with 9 bases between the two germline ends.

The chain employs TRBV25-1 and TRBJ2-3, with D possibly matching TRBD2 (5 bases). Germline V gives CDR1 MGHDK, CDR2 SYGVNS. This CDR3 comprises 14 residues. V lost 4 bases and J 6 bases, leaving 14 bases between the germline ends. The CDR3 sequence: CASSVTGVRDTQYF. The CDR3 bases are TGTGCCAGCAGTGTAACCGGGGTGAGGGATACGCAGTATTTT.

The gene calls are TRBV11-2 and TRBJ1-3, with D unclear. CDR1 SGHAT and CDR2 FQNNGV come from the germline V gene. Between the trimmed V and J ends, which lost 1 base and 5 bases, there was a span of 12 bases. The CDR3 consists of 15 residues. CDR3 residues: CASSLVSPLRNTIYF. CDR3 nucleotide sequence: TGTGCCAGCAGCTTAGTCTCCCCTTTGAGAAACACCATATATTTT.

The count of this clone is one. CDR3 nucleotide sequence: TGTGCCAGCAGCCTAGACAGGGGTTACCACGAGCAGTACTTC. This gives the protein CASSLDRGYHEQYF. V and J are TRBV7-9 and TRBJ2-5; 8 nucleotides agree with TRBD1. The J call may be incorrect, as the DNA end agrees better with TRBJ2-7. CDR3 length equals 14 residues. The germline gives CDR1 SEHNR, CDR2 FQNEAQ (reference sequence).

Concerning this clone: This specimen includes other DNA sequences encoding the same CDR3. This chain connects TRBV7-9 to TRBJ1-1, with no clear D. Germline V CDR1 and CDR2: SEHNR, FQNEAQ (reference sequence). This CDR3 spans 13 amino acids. The V and J ends lost 1 base and 0 bases respectively, with 3 bases between them. The CDR3 DNA is TGTGCCAGCAGCTTAGATATGAACACTGAAGCTTTCTTT. It specifies CASSLDMNTEAFF.

This chain connects TRBV11-2 to TRBJ2-3, with 10 nucleotides matching TRBD2. The CDR3 length is 17 residues. V was pared by 0 bases and J by 2 bases, with 5 bases of the junction left unmatched. CDR1 and CDR2 (germline): SGHAT, FQNNGV. This chain's CDR3 is CASSLDLAGANTDTQYF. Here the CDR3 DNA reads TGTGCCAGCAGCTTAGACCTAGCGGGGGCGAACACAGATACGCAGTATTTT.